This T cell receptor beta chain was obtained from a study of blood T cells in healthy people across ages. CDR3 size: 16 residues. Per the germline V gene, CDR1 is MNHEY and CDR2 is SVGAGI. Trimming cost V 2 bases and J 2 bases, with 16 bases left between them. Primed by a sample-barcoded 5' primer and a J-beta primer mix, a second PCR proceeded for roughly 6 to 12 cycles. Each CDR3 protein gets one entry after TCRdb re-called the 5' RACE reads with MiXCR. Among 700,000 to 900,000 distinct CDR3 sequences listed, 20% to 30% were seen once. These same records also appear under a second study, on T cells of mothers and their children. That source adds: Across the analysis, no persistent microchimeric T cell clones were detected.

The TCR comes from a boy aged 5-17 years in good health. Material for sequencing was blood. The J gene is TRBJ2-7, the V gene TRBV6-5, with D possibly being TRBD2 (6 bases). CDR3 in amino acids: CASSYRGLVRPYEQYF. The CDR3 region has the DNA TGTGCCAGCAGTTACCGGGGACTTGTTAGACCCTACGAGCAGTACTTC.